These 4 T cell receptor beta chains originate from one sample sequenced in a study of blood T cells in healthy people across ages. A second PCR of 7 to 11 cycles used a sample-barcoded 5' primer and a J-beta primer mix. In TCRdb, the 5' RACE reads were re-called with MiXCR into one record per CDR3 protein. The sample yields about 1.6 million distinct CDR3 sequences, around 36% seen once. Sequenced: blood. These TCRs come from a woman aged 30 to 39 in good health.

This clonotype was detected a few times. This chain uses TRBV28 with TRBJ2-3; D gene unclear. This CDR3 comprises 14 residues. Germline CDR1 and CDR2: MDHEN and SYDVKM. Between the trimmed V and J ends, which lost 4 bases and 3 bases, there was a span of 11 bases. CDR3 sequence: CASSSQRPTDTQYF. Written as DNA, the CDR3 is TGTGCCAGCAGTTCCCAAAGGCCTACAGATACGCAGTATTTT.

In DNA, the CDR3 is TGTGCCAGCAGCTTAGATGGACTAGCGTCCTACAATGAGCAGTTCTTC. This translates into CASSLDGLASYNEQFF. The J gene is TRBJ2-1, the V gene TRBV11-2; the match to TRBD2 covers 9 bases. Germline lookup yields CDR1 SGHAT and CDR2 FQNNGV. The CDR3 runs to 16 residues. V lost 0 bases and J lost 1; bases outside the gene matches: 1.

The V gene is TRBV20-1, the J gene TRBJ1-5, with 9 bases fitting TRBD1. After removal of 5 bases from V and 3 bases from J, the junction contained 11 bases not matched to a gene. The CDR3 covers 16 residues. CDR1 is DFQATT and CDR2 is SNEGSKA in the germline V gene (reference sequence). The DNA for the CDR3 is TGCAGTGCTTTAAGACCGGGACAGGGAGACAATCAGCCCCAGCATTTT. Protein: CSALRPGQGDNQPQHF.

The chain couples TRBV19 to TRBJ2-1, with TRBD2 matching 13 bases. Trimming at V came to 7 bases and at J to 7 bases, leaving 19 bases not matched to a gene. The CDR3 consists of 19 residues. CDR1 is LNHDA and CDR2 is SQIVND in the germline V gene (reference sequence). CDR3 sequence: CASKVGLAGVGRYLNEQFF. CDR3 nucleotides: TGTGCCAGTAAGGTAGGACTAGCGGGAGTTGGTCGGTACTTGAATGAGCAGTTCTTC.